Listed below are T cell receptor beta chains from one sample, sequenced in a study of cytomegalovirus exposure and HLA in healthy donors. Repertoires were generated with immunoSEQ multiplex PCR, while TCRdb's copy carries only in-frame clones and drops some. The table shows 120,000 or so clones, with approximately 76% occurring only once. Input material: PBMCs. The receptors originated from a man aged 45-65 years in good health and CMV-seropositive. Each CDR3 is given with its conserved first and last residue. The D gene is left open where the match is weak. The size entry is marked missing in some rows and otherwise reads once, few, many or a size class.

D gene: .
clone size: .
V gene: TRBV23-1
J gene: TRBJ1-5
CDR3 DNA: TGCGCCAGGGAGCAGGGGTTCAATCAGCCCCAGCATTTT
CDR3 protein: CAREQGFNQPQHF

D gene: TRBD2
clone size: .
V gene: TRBV28
J gene: TRBJ2-2
CDR3 DNA: TGTGCCAGCAGTTTAATGATAGCGGGATCGGGCACCGGGGAGCTGTTTTTT
CDR3 protein: CASSLMIAGSGTGELFF

D gene: TRBD2
clone size: few
V gene: TRBV2
J gene: TRBJ2-7
CDR3 DNA: TGTGCCAGCAGTGAGAATAGCGGGAGTAACGAGCAGTACTTC
CDR3 protein: CASSENSGSNEQYF

D gene: .
clone size: .
V gene: TRBV6-5
J gene: TRBJ2-1
CDR3 DNA: TGTGCCAGCAGCTTCAGCGATGAGCAGTTCTTC
CDR3 protein: CASSFSDEQFF

D gene: TRBD1
clone size: .
V gene: TRBV4-1
J gene: TRBJ1-2
CDR3 DNA: TGCGCCAGCAGAGGGACAGGGGTTAACTATGGCTACACCTTC
CDR3 protein: CASRGTGVNYGYTF

D gene: .
clone size: .
V gene: TRBV29-1
J gene: TRBJ2-5
CDR3 DNA: TGCAGCGTTGTTAGCGGAGAGACCCAGTACTTC
CDR3 protein: CSVVSGETQYF

D gene: .
clone size: .
V gene: TRBV4-1
J gene: TRBJ2-7
CDR3 DNA: TGCGCCAGCAGCCAAGAGTTCCAGGGGACATACGAGCAGTACTTC
CDR3 protein: CASSQEFQGTYEQYF

D gene: .
clone size: once
V gene: TRBV30
J gene: TRBJ2-5
CDR3 DNA: TGTGCCTGGAGTGTACAGCGGGGGTACAGGGGGCGCAGCTGGGAGACCCAGTACTTC
CDR3 protein: CAWSVQRGYRGRSWETQYF

D gene: .
clone size: .
V gene: TRBV6-5
J gene: TRBJ1-3
CDR3 DNA: TGTGCCAGCAGACAGGGTCAAAGAAACACCATATATTTT
CDR3 protein: CASRQGQRNTIYF

D gene: .
clone size: once
V gene: TRBV11-2
J gene: TRBJ2-7
CDR3 DNA: TGTGCCAGCAGGGGACTTAGGGGCGGCTACGAGCAGTACTTC
CDR3 protein: CASRGLRGGYEQYF

D gene: .
clone size: .
V gene: TRBV27
J gene: TRBJ1-2
CDR3 DNA: TGTGCCAGCAGTTTATCGGGGGGGGGCGGGTATGGCTACACCTTC
CDR3 protein: CASSLSGGGGYGYTF

D gene: TRBD1
clone size: once
V gene: TRBV2
J gene: TRBJ2-7
CDR3 DNA: TGTGCCAGCAGTACGGACAGGGACCACGAGCAGTACTTC
CDR3 protein: CASSTDRDHEQYF

D gene: TRBD2
clone size: .
V gene: TRBV4-1
J gene: TRBJ2-5
CDR3 DNA: TGCGCCAGCAGCCCCGGGACTAGCGGGGGCCTAAGGGAGACCCAGTACTTC
CDR3 protein: CASSPGTSGGLRETQYF

D gene: .
clone size: .
V gene: TRBV19
J gene: TRBJ1-4
CDR3 DNA: TGTGCCAGTAGTCTTCGTACAGGGCCGACTAATGAAAAACTGTTTTTT
CDR3 protein: CASSLRTGPTNEKLFF

D gene: .
clone size: .
V gene: TRBV4-2
J gene: TRBJ2-7
CDR3 DNA: TGTGCCAGCAGCCAAGATATGGCAGGTCCTGTTAACGAGCAGTACTTC
CDR3 protein: CASSQDMAGPVNEQYF

D gene: TRBD1
clone size: .
V gene: TRBV27
J gene: TRBJ2-1
CDR3 DNA: TGTGCCAGCAGCGGACAGGCTGGTTACAATGAGCAGTTCTTC
CDR3 protein: CASSGQAGYNEQFF

D gene: .
clone size: .
V gene: TRBV19
J gene: TRBJ2-7
CDR3 DNA: TGTGCCAGCCAGAAGGGGGACGGAACCTACGAGCAGTACTTC
CDR3 protein: CASQKGDGTYEQYF

D gene: TRBD1
clone size: .
V gene: TRBV7-9
J gene: TRBJ1-2
CDR3 DNA: TGTGCCAGCAGCTTAACAGGGGGGAACTATGGCTACACCTTC
CDR3 protein: CASSLTGGNYGYTF

D gene: TRBD1
clone size: few
V gene: TRBV19
J gene: TRBJ2-2
CDR3 DNA: TGTGCCAGTAGAGGACAGGGGCAGGGCGGGGAGCTGTTTTTT
CDR3 protein: CASRGQGQGGELFF

D gene: .
clone size: .
V gene: TRBV14
J gene: TRBJ2-7
CDR3 DNA: TGTGCCAGCAGCCAAGGGCTCGGGACACTCTACGAGCAGTACTTC
CDR3 protein: CASSQGLGTLYEQYF

D gene: .
clone size: .
V gene: TRBV11-3
J gene: TRBJ1-5
CDR3 DNA: TGTGCCAGCAGCTTAGACGGCATACTAGGTCAGCCCCAGCATTTT
CDR3 protein: CASSLDGILGQPQHF

D gene: TRBD2
clone size: few
V gene: TRBV7-2
J gene: TRBJ2-1
CDR3 DNA: TGTGCCAGCAGCTTAGACCCCAGCGGGGGGCCACACAATGAGCAGTTCTTC
CDR3 protein: CASSLDPSGGPHNEQFF

D gene: .
clone size: .
V gene: TRBV6-5
J gene: TRBJ2-5
CDR3 DNA: TGTGCCAGCAGTTACTCTACAGGGTACCAAGAGACCCAGTACTTC
CDR3 protein: CASSYSTGYQETQYF

D gene: TRBD1
clone size: .
V gene: TRBV27
J gene: TRBJ1-1
CDR3 DNA: TGTGCCAGCAGTCCGTCCCGGGACAGGGCTCGAGCTTTCTTT
CDR3 protein: CASSPSRDRARAFF

D gene: .
clone size: .
V gene: TRBV7-9
J gene: TRBJ2-7
CDR3 DNA: TGTGCCAGCAGCCCCGACCAGGGCGACGAGCAGTACTTC
CDR3 protein: CASSPDQGDEQYF

D gene: TRBD2
clone size: .
V gene: TRBV6-6
J gene: TRBJ2-1
CDR3 DNA: TGTGCCAGCCGGGGGTCGGGAGGGGGATACAATGAGCAGTTCTTC
CDR3 protein: CASRGSGGGYNEQFF

D gene: .
clone size: .
V gene: TRBV4-1
J gene: TRBJ1-1
CDR3 DNA: TGCGCCAGCAGCGTAGGGGGGGCCGATGAAGCTTTCTTT
CDR3 protein: CASSVGGADEAFF

D gene: TRBD2
clone size: .
V gene: TRBV27
J gene: TRBJ2-2
CDR3 DNA: TGTGCCAGCACGATACTAGCGGATCTCCGTCAGGGCACCGGGGAGCTGTTTTTT
CDR3 protein: CASTILADLRQGTGELFF

D gene: .
clone size: .
V gene: TRBV15
J gene: TRBJ2-7
CDR3 DNA: TGTGCCACCAGCAGACCCGAGGGATCCTACGAGCAGTACTTC
CDR3 protein: CATSRPEGSYEQYF

D gene: .
clone size: .
V gene: TRBV7-7
J gene: TRBJ2-7
CDR3 DNA: TGTGCCAGCAGCTCTTCAACAGGGTACGAGCAGTACTTC
CDR3 protein: CASSSSTGYEQYF

D gene: .
clone size: .
V gene: TRBV6-5
J gene: TRBJ1-4
CDR3 DNA: TGTGCCAGCAGTTACAACAGGGAAGAAAAACTGTTTTTT
CDR3 protein: CASSYNREEKLFF

D gene: .
clone size: .
V gene: TRBV28
J gene: TRBJ1-4
CDR3 DNA: TGTGCCACCCGTCCCCCCTCAGGGGCGGGTGAAAAACTGTTTTTT
CDR3 protein: CATRPPSGAGEKLFF

D gene: TRBD1
clone size: .
V gene: TRBV7-2
J gene: TRBJ2-1
CDR3 DNA: TGTGCCAGCAGCTTCGGACAGGGGTCCTACAATGAGCAGTTCTTC
CDR3 protein: CASSFGQGSYNEQFF

D gene: TRBD2
clone size: .
V gene: TRBV9
J gene: TRBJ2-1
CDR3 DNA: TGTGCCAGCAGCGTAGGACTAGCGGGGGCCAAAATTCTCAATGAGCAGTTCTTC
CDR3 protein: CASSVGLAGAKILNEQFF

D gene: .
clone size: once
V gene: TRBV7-9
J gene: TRBJ2-7
CDR3 DNA: TGTGCCAGCAGCCCAAATCAGGGATTTGCCTACGAGCAGTACTTC
CDR3 protein: CASSPNQGFAYEQYF

D gene: .
clone size: .
V gene: TRBV12-5
J gene: TRBJ2-3
CDR3 DNA: TGTGCTAGTGGTTTGATGGCGGAGGGTACGCAGTATTTT
CDR3 protein: CASGLMAEGTQYF

D gene: TRBD2
clone size: few
V gene: TRBV27
J gene: TRBJ2-7
CDR3 DNA: TGTGCCAGCAGTTTCAGAAGCGGGAGGCCCTCCTACGAGCAGTACTTC
CDR3 protein: CASSFRSGRPSYEQYF

D gene: TRBD1
clone size: .
V gene: TRBV6-6
J gene: TRBJ1-5
CDR3 DNA: TGTGCCAGCAGTTACACGGACAGGGACCAGCCCCAGCATTTT
CDR3 protein: CASSYTDRDQPQHF

D gene: TRBD2
clone size: few
V gene: TRBV4-2
J gene: TRBJ2-7
CDR3 DNA: TGTGCCAGCAGCCAAGATCTAGCTAGCGGGAGAGGGGAGCAGTACTTC
CDR3 protein: CASSQDLASGRGEQYF

D gene: .
clone size: .
V gene: TRBV18
J gene: TRBJ2-7
CDR3 DNA: TGTGCCAGCTCACTGACTAGTAAGGGCGACGAGCAGTACTTC
CDR3 protein: CASSLTSKGDEQYF

D gene: .
clone size: .
V gene: TRBV15
J gene: TRBJ2-1
CDR3 DNA: TGTGCCACCAGCAAGGGATTGGCGGGGAGCTCCTACAATGAGCAGTTCTTC
CDR3 protein: CATSKGLAGSSYNEQFF

D gene: TRBD1
clone size: .
V gene: TRBV28
J gene: TRBJ1-5
CDR3 DNA: TGTGCCAGCAAGCCGACAGGGGGCCAGCCCCAGCATTTT
CDR3 protein: CASKPTGGQPQHF

D gene: .
clone size: .
V gene: TRBV7-2
J gene: TRBJ1-5
CDR3 DNA: TGTGCCAGCAGCTTAGAGCAGGGGTTGGGTCAGCCCCAGCATTTT
CDR3 protein: CASSLEQGLGQPQHF

D gene: TRBD1
clone size: .
V gene: TRBV27
J gene: TRBJ2-1
CDR3 DNA: TGTGCCAGCAGTCCGCGGGACAGGGCTTACAATGAGCAGTTCTTC
CDR3 protein: CASSPRDRAYNEQFF

D gene: .
clone size: few
V gene: TRBV11-3
J gene: TRBJ1-2
CDR3 DNA: TGTGCCAGCAGCTTAGGTTCCAGCGACTATGGCTACACCTTC
CDR3 protein: CASSLGSSDYGYTF

D gene: .
clone size: .
V gene: TRBV2
J gene: TRBJ1-5
CDR3 DNA: TGTGCCAGCAGGGCCGGGGGGGTCAGCAATCAGCCCCAGCATTTT
CDR3 protein: CASRAGGVSNQPQHF